This TCR beta chain was captured by sequencing in a study of cytomegalovirus exposure and HLA in healthy donors (dated by TCRdb to about 2017). Study-wide context: In an earlier analysis of 450 to 750 of the donors, 276 Gb of sequence data and 117 million unique TCR beta sequences from 150 million to 200 million T cells were reported. An early release covering about 600 HLA-typed donors comprised roughly 300 gigabases of sequencing data and 85 million or so unique TCR sequences. Among the roughly 400 genotyped donors, around 79% belonged to the genetic ancestry cluster associated with self-reported Caucasian donors. The study aimed to test whether signatures of past pathogen exposure could be identified by cataloging public T cell receptors. The T cell repertoires of 666 subjects were profiled by immunosequencing and related to cytomegalovirus serostatus. Besides the first cohort of around 670 subjects, a separate validation cohort made up of roughly 130 different subjects was used. To predict cytomegalovirus infection status, the study brought together high-throughput TCR immunosequencing, statistical association of individual TCRs with disease status, and machine learning. A later analysis re-analyzed previously published TCR beta repertoires from 666 donors and added high-resolution HLA genotyping to study TCR occurrence patterns. In the later analysis, no new phenotypic data were used to find candidate immune exposures; instead, reliance was placed on TCR beta sequences and their occurrence across donors. An earlier analysis of approximately 640 of the donors applied high-throughput TCR beta sequencing to assess whether each TCR beta V gene segment acted as functional or pseudogenic. Alongside the repertoire data, information on donor age, sex, ethnicity and CMV serostatus was compiled. A later genetic analysis took genome-wide SNP genotypes for 398 of the 666 donors and used that subset as a discovery cohort. Every discovery cohort repertoire had been produced on one sequencing platform. HLA typing covered class I and class II loci at four-digit resolution. Typing coverage differed by locus: A, B, C, DRB1 and DQB1 were typed in about 620-630 donors, DQA1 in approximately 520, DPA1 in some 600, and DPB1 in about 450. About 5 DR-DQ haplotypes were handled as single units for association and clustering, since linkage in the cohort was strong. Among around 400 genotyped donors of the cohort, an average of around 250,000 unique TCR beta nucleotide sequences was sequenced per donor, of which about 19% were non-productive. Overall study outcomes, separate from this receptor: In a later genetic analysis, fewer N-insertions in productive TCRs were reported among donors in an Asian-associated ancestry cluster than the roughly 700-donor mean. The classifier was reported to diagnose cytomegalovirus status with high specificity and sensitivity in both the original cohort and the validation cohort. When HLA alleles, especially DR and DQ, strongly co-occurred, TCR associations were difficult to assign to individual alleles. According to the authors, the approach could potentially be generalized to other disease states and immunological phenotypes. Correlated functional status among segregating V segments might reflect linkage disequilibrium, but an unknown experimental factor could not be ruled out. The study gave a list of some 150 TCR beta chains associated with cytomegalovirus. Because counts were too low, roughly 18 rarely observed V segments, including chromosome 9 orphons, were left out of the earlier analysis of 500 to 650 of the donors. In a later analysis, the rate of TCR association differed among HLA loci, with DRB1 alleles having the most associated TCRs and HLA-C alleles having the fewest. The presence/absence analyses assumed that sequencing depth was roughly uniform across donors, and that assumption may not be true. In a later genetic analysis, a missense DCLRE1C variant was associated with V-gene and J-gene trimming of TCR beta chains, and the association was replicated in an independent cohort. Immune exposure information for the cohort was limited to CMV serostatus. Broadly in line with IMGT annotations, most TCR beta V segments showed up in productive rearrangements about 87% or about 30% of the time in an earlier analysis of under 700 of the donors. HLA typing was unavailable for some donors at each locus, so association tests used only the typed subset. In a later analysis, several top co-occurrence clusters were reported to appear linked to parvovirus B19, influenza, CMV and Epstein-Barr virus. Some IMGT-functional V segments, including TRBV6-2 and TRBV6-3, could not be told apart with the 87-base-pair reads, so those segments were excluded. Most TCR sequences were seen in very few donors, while some public TCRs were found in many individuals. In a later analysis, over 15,000 TCR beta sequences were associated with specific HLA alleles at a false discovery rate of 0.05. In a later analysis, most CMV-associated TCR beta chains were found to appear HLA-restricted, with HLA associations seemingly driven largely by CMV exposure. A cluster of highly shared sequence variants was judged likely to represent a technical artifact of the sequencing pipeline. In a later analysis, HLA-associated TCR beta chains were found to be more clonally expanded and to have lower generation probabilities than equally common non-associated chains. Only TCR beta chains were sequenced in this cohort, and the absence of alpha or paired-chain data limited detectable features. In vitro tests confirmed that a few of the cytomegalovirus-associated TCR beta chains recognize cytomegalovirus antigens. A further reported finding was that TCR beta sequences accurately predicted the HLA-A and HLA-B alleles for most subjects in the first cohort.

The CDR3 has 16 amino acids, counting the end cysteine and phenylalanine. The sequence is cut down to CDR3 DNA, 48 bases in frame from base 1. V and J lose 1 base and 3 bases, and a span of 13 bases separates them. The germline V gene (reference sequence) specifies SEHNR as CDR1 and FQNEAQ as CDR2. In total, approximately 610 healthy bone marrow donors made up the cohort. At the time of sampling, every cohort member was nominally healthy, though immune exposures that went unrecorded were likely present. The donor was CMV seronegative and belonged to the group of more than 300 seronegative cohort members. Each donor provided a peripheral blood sample, and peripheral blood mononuclear cells were used for TCR beta sequencing. Genomic DNA was extracted from the blood cell samples with the Qiagen DNeasy Blood Extraction Kit. Library method: the immunoSEQ multiplex PCR assay. For the multiplex PCR, a mixture combining 60 forward primers for TCR Vbeta segments and 13 reverse primers for TCR Jbeta segments was used. The CDR3 region of rearranged TCR beta genes was amplified from genomic DNA by a multiplex PCR assay. The amplified TCR beta libraries were sequenced on the Illumina HiSeq System as 87-base-pair reads. As for how the authors treated the data: In a later analysis, 77 million or so unique TCR beta chains were counted across the roughly 670 repertoires, and approximately 9.9 million of these chains were shared by at least two donors. Raw reads were error-corrected and collapsed into unique sequences with a nearest-neighbor algorithm that merged closely related sequences to remove PCR and sequencing errors. V, D and J gene segments were assigned by aligning CDR3 sequences to IMGT reference sequences. For a sequence to be retained, at least a six-nucleotide match to both a V gene segment and a J gene segment was required. Rearrangements were called productive when the CDR3 lacked stop codons and stayed in frame with V and J; all others were non-productive. Following IMGT convention, CDR3 was defined as the stretch from the second conserved V-encoded cysteine to the conserved J-encoded phenylalanine. Sequences without an unambiguous match to a single V gene segment were excluded from the earlier analysis of about 600 of the donors. An earlier analysis of under 750 of the donors called V segments functional above 56.7% productive rearrangements and segregating when the between-donor standard deviation exceeded 5%. To diagnose cytomegalovirus status from the catalog of TCR beta chain sequences, a statistical classification framework was built. In a later analysis, TCR nucleotide sequences were compared against IMGT/GENE-DB human TR gene sequences so that V and J genes could be assigned. The TCRdist pipeline was used in a later analysis to assign CDR3 sequences and most-parsimonious VDJ recombination scenarios. In a later analysis, each TCR beta chain was defined by its CDR3 amino acid sequence together with its V-gene family, and reads lacking a unique V-gene family were excluded. As a way to deal with suspected cross-contamination and a sequencing artifact, a later analysis dropped 640 or so nucleotide sequences that were highly shared and had low generation probability. A later analysis calculated a clonal expansion index for each public chain from normalized within-repertoire ranks of inferred template counts. A later analysis computed generation probabilities with a VDJ recombination model fitted to out-of-frame rearrangements, and checked the results against IGoR. In a later analysis, hypergeometric tests were used to score TCR-TCR, TCR-HLA and TCR-CMV co-occurrence, with a repertoire-size bias correction applied to TCR pairs. A later analysis estimated false discovery rates by permuting HLA or CMV assignments 20 times. A later analysis grouped co-occurring TCRs with DBSCAN, adding TCRdist sequence similarity when clustering within HLA-allele-positive subsets. Co-occurrence clustering excluded repertoires with fewer than 30,000 or more than 120,000 public chains, plus five with anomalous nucleotide sharing. TCRdb took this table from immuneACCESS and kept in-frame rearrangements with V and J called. Such tables lack part of the clones; where checked against another copy, unresolved V genes explain under half of the gap, and the rest is unexplained. V, J and clone size are those of that table, while D and trimming were read from the DNA. The sample profile shows a few hundred thousand clones; 85% to 95% of them were found once. The ten largest clones capture 1.7% of the sample.

As regards this clone: Its recognized antigen is unknown. One base away there is no much larger clone; base qualities are not given.

The chain is encoded by TRBV7-9 joined to TRBJ2-1, with a tentative D gene TRBD2 over 5 matching bases. This receptor was taken from a girl aged 2 to 9 in good health and CMV-seronegative. The sample was PBMCs. The nucleotide sequence reads as follows: TGTGCCAGCAGCTTAGTCGAGCGGAAGTACTACAATGAGCAGTTCTTC. This encodes CASSLVERKYYNEQFF.